This entry lists 32 T cell receptor beta chains sequenced from one sample in a study of OX40 agonist ivuxolimab in advanced cancers. Clones were read by immunoSEQ multiplex PCR, and TCRdb kept only the in-frame ones, dropping some. The table shows more than 60,000 clones, with approximately 90% occurring only once. The sequencing used CD4+ or CD8+ T cells sorted from blood, collected in a trial of the OX40 agonist ivuxolimab. These receptors originate from an adult with an advanced solid tumor such as melanoma, head and neck, liver or kidney cancer.

CDR3 sequence (DNA): TGTGCCAGCTCTACTATAGAGACAAGCACAGATACGCAGTATTTT. This sequence encodes CASSTIETSTDTQYF. This chain links TRBV18 with TRBJ2-3; unclear D gene. With 6 bases removed from V and 0 bases from J, the gap between germline ends came to 13 bases. The CDR3 has 15 amino acids. Germline V CDR1 and CDR2: KGHSH, LQKENI.

This clone was recorded a few times. The CDR3 spells CASSWRGLDGETQYF. CDR3 nucleotide sequence: TGCGCCAGCAGCTGGAGGGGGCTCGACGGAGAGACCCAGTACTTC. The chain uses TRBV5-1 and TRBJ2-5; perhaps TRBD1 as D (7 bases). Trimming took off 3 bases at V and 4 bases at J, with 16 bases between the two ends. Germline values: CDR1 SGHRS, CDR2 YFSETQ. The CDR3 extends over 15 amino acids.

V is TRBV29-1 and J is TRBJ1-1; 8 bases are shared with TRBD1. V shed 4 bases, J shed 11 bases, and the junction held 9 bases outside the gene matches. The CDR3 spans 12 residues. Germline V gene lookup returns CDR1 SQVTM and CDR2 ANQGSEA. CDR3 DNA: TGCAGCGTTGCGAGGACAGGGCTAGGGGCTTTCTTT. Translating gives CSVARTGLGAFF.

The chain carries TRBV7-9 and TRBJ2-3; 10 bases agree with TRBD1. J lost 10 bases, V lost 4 bases, and 14 bases had no gene match. This CDR3 spans 16 amino acids. Per the germline V gene, CDR1 is SEHNR and CDR2 is FQNEAQ (reference sequence). CDR3 residues: CASSSARTGGQGSQYF. The DNA of the CDR3 is TGTGCCAGCAGCTCAGCCCGGACAGGGGGTCAGGGATCGCAGTATTTT.

This clone occurred once. The chain is built from TRBV7-9 and TRBJ1-6; D call uncertain. CDR3 length equals 15 residues. V dropped 2 bases and J dropped 4 bases, with 9 bases sitting between them. In germline, CDR1 is SEHNR, CDR2 FQNEAQ (reference sequence). The CDR3 reads CASSLFGVYNSPLHF. The CDR3 DNA reads TGTGCCAGCAGCTTATTCGGGGTGTATAATTCACCCCTCCACTTT.

The chain couples TRBV7-2 to TRBJ2-3, with 15 bases fitting TRBD2. Germline V gives CDR1 SGHTA, CDR2 FQGNSA. The CDR3 contains 18 residues. After removal of 2 bases from V and 8 bases from J, the junction contained 11 bases not matched to a gene. CDR3 sequence: CASSLRVGTSGGPGTQYF. The DNA for the CDR3 is TGTGCCAGCAGCTTACGGGTGGGGACTAGCGGGGGGCCGGGTACGCAGTATTTT.

The chain has TRBV10-1 and TRBJ2-4, with 9 bases matching TRBD1. The ends lost 3 bases at V and 9 bases at J; junction bases unmatched: 6. This CDR3 comprises 14 residues. Per germline, CDR1 WNHNN and CDR2 SYGVQD (reference sequence). CDR3 protein: CASSERTGEGIQYF. DNA for the CDR3: TGCGCCAGCAGTGAAAGGACAGGGGAGGGCATTCAGTACTTC.

This chain uses TRBV18 with TRBJ2-7; the D is unclear. The CDR3 is made up of 15 amino acids. The V end was cut by 2 bases, the J end by 6 bases, with 17 bases between. CDR1 KGHSH and CDR2 LQKENI come from the germline V gene. CDR3 sequence reads: CASSPGEARRSEQYF. CDR3 nucleotides: TGTGCCAGCTCACCAGGCGAGGCGCGAAGAAGCGAGCAGTACTTC.

CDR3 bases: TGTGCCAGCAACACCCGGACAGGGCCGCCTTACGAGCAGTACTTC. This sequence encodes CASNTRTGPPYEQYF. V and J are TRBV28 and TRBJ2-7, with 8 positions matching TRBD1. The V gene's germline CDR1 is MDHEN and CDR2 SYDVKM. V shed 7 bases and J 4 bases; nucleotides not matched to a gene: 12. The CDR3 runs to 15 residues.

The chain couples TRBV27 to TRBJ1-1, with no clear D. Germline CDR1 MNHEY, CDR2 SMNVEV (reference sequence). V was cut by 10 bases and J by 1 base, with 10 bases left in between. The CDR3 loop spans 12 amino acids. CDR3 region: CATPGPNTEAFF. The CDR3 DNA follows: TGTGCCACCCCGGGCCCGAACACTGAAGCTTTCTTT.

The V and J genes are TRBV18 and TRBJ2-1, with 9 bases aligning to TRBD1. V was pared by 6 bases and J by 1 base, with 7 bases of the junction left unmatched. The CDR3 spans 16 residues. Germline CDR1 and CDR2: KGHSH and LQKENI. The CDR3 bases are TGTGCCAGCTCTCAACAGGGGGCAATGTCCTACAATGAGCAGTTCTTC. Translation: CASSQQGAMSYNEQFF.

V and J are TRBV2 and TRBJ2-1; D is uncertain. V lost 7 bases to trimming and J lost 2 bases, with 3 bases between them. CDR1 and CDR2 (germline): SNHLY, FYNNEI. The CDR3 totals 11 residues. The CDR3: CASNPYNEQFF. The CDR3 DNA is TGTGCCAGCAACCCCTACAATGAGCAGTTCTTC.

The chain couples TRBV5-1 to TRBJ1-4; D is unclear. CDR3 size: 15 residues. Germline lookup yields CDR1 SGHRS and CDR2 YFSETQ. Deletions cut 4 bases from V and 3 bases from J, with 13 bases between. The CDR3 DNA reads TGCGCCAGCAGCCCGGTCGGTCAAGCTAATGAAAAACTGTTTTTT. This codes for CASSPVGQANEKLFF. Combining the CDR3 with reference TRBV5-1 and TRBJ1-4 gives the whole variable domain KAGVTQTPRYLIKTRGQQVTLSCSPISGHRSVSWYQQTPGQGLQFLFEYFSETQRNKGNFPGRFSGRQFSNSRSEMNVSTLELGDSALYLCASSPVGQANEKLFFGSGTQLSVL.

The CDR3 bases are TGTGCCAGCAGCTGGGGGACGTTCGGGCAGTTCTTC. Protein sequence: CASSWGTFGQFF. J is TRBJ2-1 and V is TRBV5-4; D may match TRBD1 or TRBD2 (5 bases each). The length of the CDR3 is 12 residues. Germline CDR1 SGHNT, CDR2 YYREEE (reference sequence). Trimming pared 3 bases from V and 12 bases from J, leaving 13 bases between. Using reference TRBV5-4 and TRBJ2-1 for the parts outside the CDR3, the full variable domain is ETGVTQSPTHLIKTRGQQVTLRCSSQSGHNTVSWYQQALGQGPQFIFQYYREEENGRGNFPPRFSGLQFPNYSSELNVNALELDDSALYLCASSWGTFGQFFGPGTRLTVL.

The J gene is TRBJ1-2, the V gene TRBV15, with 7 bases aligning to TRBD1. The germline V gene has CDR1 LNHNV and CDR2 YYDKDF (reference sequence). V shed 5 bases and J 8 bases; nucleotides not matched to a gene: 8. CDR3 size: 13 residues. The CDR3 loop is CATSPRTGRGYTF. CDR3 sequence (DNA): TGTGCCACCAGCCCCCGGACAGGACGAGGCTACACCTTC.

The V gene is TRBV30, the J gene TRBJ1-3; D gene ambiguous. The germline gives CDR1 GTSNPN, CDR2 SVGIG (reference sequence). The V end lost 2 bases, the J end lost 4 bases, and 12 bases lay between the germline ends. The CDR3 length is 14 residues. The CDR3, as DNA: TGTGCCTGGAGTTCTATGCCGGTAGGAAACACCATATATTTT. Translating it yields CAWSSMPVGNTIYF.

The chain uses TRBV5-4 and TRBJ2-5; D perhaps matches TRBD2 (6 bases). The V end lost 3 bases, the J end lost 5 bases, and 14 bases lay between the germline ends. This CDR3 comprises 14 residues. CDR1 SGHNT and CDR2 YYREEE come from the germline V gene (reference sequence). CDR3: CASSWASRGETQYF. The CDR3, as DNA: TGTGCCAGCAGCTGGGCTAGTCGGGGGGAGACCCAGTACTTC. Supplemented by reference TRBV5-4 and TRBJ2-5, the full variable domain reads ETGVTQSPTHLIKTRGQQVTLRCSSQSGHNTVSWYQQALGQGPQFIFQYYREEENGRGNFPPRFSGLQFPNYSSELNVNALELDDSALYLCASSWASRGETQYFGPGTRLLVL.

This clone was observed a single time. This rearrangement joins TRBV14 to TRBJ1-1, with D unclear. The V end was cut by 0 bases, the J end by 11 bases, with 13 bases between. The CDR3 is made up of 13 amino acids. The germline V gene has CDR1 SGHDN and CDR2 FVKESK. The CDR3 sequence: CASSQDLRGRAFF. CDR3 coding DNA: TGTGCCAGCAGCCAAGATCTACGGGGTCGGGCTTTCTTT.

This chain's CDR3 is CASRDSNYGYTF. The CDR3 DNA is TGTGCCAGCAGGGACAGCAACTATGGCTACACCTTC. The genes are TRBV6-1 and TRBJ1-2; D possibly corresponds to TRBD1 (6 bases). CDR1 and CDR2 (germline): MNHNS, SASEGT. The CDR3 is 12 amino acids. V lost 6 bases, J lost 2 bases, and 7 bases lay in between.

CDR3 loop: CASSSGTSPTQTQYF. The CDR3 coding sequence is TGTGCCAGCAGTTCCGGGACTAGCCCCACCCAAACGCAGTATTTT. This chain connects TRBV5-4 to TRBJ2-3, with 9 bases aligning to TRBD2. With V trimmed by 5 bases and J by 9 bases, 13 bases remained unmatched. The CDR3 consists of 15 residues. CDR1 and CDR2 from the germline V gene are SGHNT and YYREEE (reference sequence).

V is TRBV30 and J is TRBJ1-6; D is uncertain. The germline V gene encodes CDR1 GTSNPN and CDR2 SVGIG (reference sequence). The CDR3 spans 12 residues. V lost 3 bases and J 13 bases, leaving 13 bases between the germline ends. The DNA for the CDR3 is TGTGCCTGGAGGCAAACGGGGTCGCCCCTCCACTTT. Translated: CAWRQTGSPLHF. Full variable domain (missing parts from reference TRBV30 and TRBJ1-6): SQTIHQWPATLVQPVGSPLSLECTVEGTSNPNLYWYRQAAGRGLQLLFYSVGIGQISSEVPQNLSASRPQDRQFILSSKKLLLSDSGFYLCAWRQTGSPLHFGNGTRLTVT.

In its sample, this clone was seen a few times. CDR3 sequence reads: CASSLGLAGFYEQYF. DNA for the CDR3: TGTGCCAGCAGCTTAGGACTAGCGGGTTTCTACGAGCAGTACTTC. The genes are TRBV7-2 and TRBJ2-7; TRBD2 matches at 10 bases. CDR3 length equals 15 residues. Germline assignment: CDR1 SGHTA and CDR2 FQGNSA. The ends lost 1 base at V and 3 bases at J; junction bases unmatched: 3.

J is TRBJ1-4 and V is TRBV19; TRBD1 might be the D (6 bases). V lost 2 bases and J lost 8, with 12 bases in between. CDR3 length equals 14 residues. Germline V gives CDR1 LNHDA, CDR2 SQIVND (reference sequence). The CDR3: CASSIYEGEEKLFF. CDR3 bases: TGTGCCAGTAGTATATATGAGGGGGAGGAAAAACTGTTTTTT.

V gene TRBV11-2 combines with J gene TRBJ1-6, with D maybe TRBD1 (5 bases). Trimming removed 5 bases from V and 9 bases from J, with 17 bases in between. This CDR3 region has 15 residues. Germline CDR1 SGHAT, CDR2 FQNNGV. The CDR3 is CASSPVNGAISPLHF. Here the CDR3 DNA reads TGTGCCAGCAGCCCCGTTAATGGGGCAATTTCACCCCTCCACTTT.

By proportion, this clone is medium-sized. This sequence joins TRBV4-2 and TRBJ1-2; no firm D call. Germline V gene lookup returns CDR1 LGHNA and CDR2 YNFKEQ. Between the trimmed V and J ends, which lost 0 bases and 5 bases, there was a span of 4 bases. The CDR3 spans 12 residues. The CDR3 nucleotides read TGTGCCAGCAGCCAAGATTCATATGGCTACACCTTC. This encodes CASSQDSYGYTF.

The gene calls are TRBV7-3 and TRBJ1-3; TRBD1 matches 7 bases. V was clipped by 5 bases and J by 2 bases; unmatched bases: 9. The CDR3 runs to 16 residues. CDR1 and CDR2 (germline): SGHTA, FQGTGA. The CDR3 loop is CASSREATGAGNTIYF. As DNA, the CDR3 is TGTGCCAGCAGCAGGGAGGCTACAGGGGCTGGAAACACCATATATTTT.

This chain connects TRBV7-6 to TRBJ1-2; the match to TRBD1 covers 8 bases. V gave up 4 bases and J gave up 7 bases; unmatched junction bases: 8. The germline V gene encodes CDR1 SGHVS and CDR2 FNYEAQ. This CDR3 spans 14 amino acids. The CDR3: CASSSNLQGGGYTF. CDR3 bases: TGTGCCAGCAGCTCGAATTTACAGGGGGGTGGCTACACCTTC.

The CDR3 coding sequence is TGTGCCAGCAGCTTGTGGGGAAAGAATGAGCAGTTCTTC. It translates to CASSLWGKNEQFF. The J gene is TRBJ2-1, the V gene TRBV5-6; no clear D. The CDR3 contains 13 residues. V lost 1 base to trimming and J lost 7 bases, with 9 bases between them. Looked up from germline, CDR1 is SGHDT and CDR2 is YYEEEE. Filled out from reference TRBV5-6 and TRBJ2-1, the complete variable domain reads DAGVTQSPTHLIKTRGQQVTLRCSPKSGHDTVSWYQQALGQGPQFIFQYYEEEERQRGNFPDRFSGHQFPNYSSELNVNALLLGDSALYLCASSLWGKNEQFFGPGTRLTVL.

V gene TRBV11-2 combines with J gene TRBJ1-1, with unresolved D. CDR1 SGHAT and CDR2 FQNNGV come from the germline V gene. CDR3 length equals 14 residues. V was trimmed by 5 bases and J by 0 bases, leaving 10 bases between them. CDR3 loop: CASSQTSMNTEAFF. As DNA, the CDR3 is TGTGCCAGCAGCCAGACAAGTATGAACACTGAAGCTTTCTTT.

V and J are TRBV5-1 and TRBJ2-5; 11 bases line up with TRBD2. V shed 5 bases and J 5 bases; nucleotides not matched to a gene: 11. CDR1 SGHRS and CDR2 YFSETQ come from the germline V gene. The CDR3 sequence is 16 residues long. The DNA for the CDR3 is TGCGCCAGCAGGCCACCTAGCGGGGGGCGGCGGGAGACCCAGTACTTC. Translation: CASRPPSGGRRETQYF.

J is TRBJ1-3 and V is TRBV19; D possibly corresponds to TRBD1 (6 bases). Germline V gene data show CDR1 as LNHDA and CDR2 as SQIVND (reference sequence). V was trimmed by 6 bases and J by 4 bases, leaving 16 bases between them. This CDR3 has 15 residues. The DNA for the CDR3 is TGTGCCAGTAGGACCGGACAGCTGTCGGGAAACACCATATATTTT. It is translated as CASRTGQLSGNTIYF.

The chain is built from TRBV5-1 and TRBJ2-2; D possibly matches TRBD1 or TRBD2 (6 bases each). Trimming removed 0 bases from V and 5 bases from J, with 14 bases in between. There are 16 residues in the CDR3. Germline CDR1 and CDR2: SGHRS and YFSETQ. In DNA, the CDR3 is TGCGCCAGCAGCTTGGACGGGGGCTCTCGAACCGGGGAGCTGTTTTTT. It translates to CASSLDGGSRTGELFF.